A single sample gave rise to the 31 T cell receptor beta chains below, sequenced in a study of neurological immune-mediated disorders. TCRdb called the 5' RACE reads again in MiXCR, with one record for every CDR3 protein. This sample carries 40,000 to 55,000 distinct CDR3 sequences, over 9% of them seen once, and the ten largest clones take about 20%. Sequencing input: PBMCs. These receptors came from a woman in her thirties or forties with HTLV-1-associated myelopathy (HAM/TSP).

At least ten counts were recorded for this clonotype. The rearrangement uses TRBV20-1 and TRBJ1-1; D is unclear. Germline-derived CDR1 and CDR2 are DFQATT and SNEGSKA (reference sequence). V dropped 3 bases and J dropped 1 base, with 6 bases sitting between them. This CDR3 is 12 amino acids long. CDR3 loop: CSASRRNTEAFF. The CDR3 DNA sequence: TGCAGTGCTAGTCGCAGGAACACTGAAGCTTTCTTT.

This clonotype occurred many times. This rearrangement joins TRBV6-6 to TRBJ2-3; 8 bases map to TRBD1. CDR1 is MNHNY, CDR2 SVGAGI, per germline (reference sequence). V lost 5 bases, J lost 1 base, and 8 bases stayed unmatched. The CDR3 runs 16 residues. DNA for the CDR3: TGTGCCAGCAGTGTTAACCCGGGACAGGGCACAGATACGCAGTATTTT. Its translation: CASSVNPGQGTDTQYF.

In its sample, this clonotype was seen many times. The rearrangement links TRBV4-1 to TRBJ2-7, with no clear D. CDR1 and CDR2 from the germline V gene are MGHRA and YSYEKL. Trimming pared 1 base from V and 1 base from J, leaving 8 bases between. This CDR3 comprises 14 residues. CDR3 sequence: CASSQGALSYEQYF. CDR3 nucleotides: TGCGCCAGCAGCCAAGGGGCCTTATCCTACGAGCAGTACTTC.

Many counts were recorded for this clonotype. V and J are TRBV7-8 and TRBJ2-2; 7 bases line up with TRBD2. V trimming: 6 bases; J trimming: 4 bases; junction bases outside the gene matches: 5. CDR1 is SGHVS and CDR2 is FQNEAQ in the germline V gene. The CDR3 loop spans 14 amino acids. DNA of the CDR3: TGTGCCAGCAGGCCGACTAGCTTCACCGGGGAGCTGTTTTTT. Translating gives CASRPTSFTGELFF. The variable domain in full, with the rest retrieved from reference TRBV7-8 and TRBJ2-2, is GAGVSQSPRYKVAKRGQDVALRCDPISGHVSLFWYQQALGQGPEFLTYFQNEAQLDKSGLPSDRFFAERPEGSVSTLKIQRTQQEDSAVYLCASRPTSFTGELFFGEGSRLTVL.

Ten or more counts support this clonotype. The rearrangement links TRBV15 to TRBJ2-7; D gene unclear. Trimming cost V 0 bases and J 1 base, with 4 bases left between them. Germline CDR1 and CDR2: LNHNV and YYDKDF (reference sequence). The CDR3 is 13 amino acids. The DNA of the CDR3 is TGTGCCACCAGCAGAGACAGGTCCTACGAGCAGTACTTC. Encoded protein: CATSRDRSYEQYF.

This clonotype was seen ten or more times. The chain has TRBV5-1 and TRBJ2-7; maybe TRBD1 (5 bases). Germline loops: CDR1 SGHRS, CDR2 YFSETQ. The CDR3 is made up of 15 amino acids. V was shortened by 1 base and J by 5 bases, with 16 bases between the two germline ends. The CDR3 loop reads CASSLLLPGPDEQYF. The CDR3 coding sequence is TGCGCCAGCAGCTTGCTCCTTCCAGGGCCCGACGAGCAGTACTTC.

In its sample, this clonotype was seen many times. The CDR3 sequence: CASSSSPGQGQETQYF. CDR3 DNA: TGTGCCAGCAGCTCCAGCCCGGGACAGGGTCAAGAGACCCAGTACTTC. The chain is built from TRBV5-5 and TRBJ2-5, with TRBD1 matching 9 bases. This CDR3 has 16 amino acids. Germline V gene sequence: CDR1 SGHKS, CDR2 YYEKEE (reference sequence). With V trimmed by 3 bases and J by 2 bases, 8 bases remained unmatched.

This clonotype was picked up many times. V usage is TRBV7-9 and J usage is TRBJ2-7; TRBD1 aligns across 8 bases. CDR1 and CDR2 from the germline V gene are SEHNR and FQNEAQ (reference sequence). The CDR3 runs 15 residues. Trimming removed 5 bases from V and 2 bases from J; junction bases left unmatched: 8. CDR3 sequence (DNA): TGTGCCAGCAGCCGCCCGGACAGGGATACCTACGAGCAGTACTTC. This codes for CASSRPDRDTYEQYF.

In this sample, this clonotype turned up a few times. The rearrangement links TRBV6-5 to TRBJ1-2, with TRBD1 as a possible D gene (6 bases). Germline values: CDR1 MNHEY, CDR2 SVGAGI. This CDR3 is built from 12 residues. Trimming took off 8 bases at V and 7 bases at J, with 14 bases between the two ends. Written as DNA, the CDR3 is TGTGCCAGCCAACAGGGTGATTCTGGCTACACCTTC. Translated: CASQQGDSGYTF.

CDR3 sequence reads: CASSSVRDSKETQYF. In DNA, the CDR3 is TGTGCCAGCAGCTCGGTCCGGGACAGCAAAGAGACCCAGTACTTC. The chain combines TRBV7-2 with TRBJ2-5; TRBD1 aligns across 7 bases. CDR3 length: 15 amino acids. Germline V lookup: CDR1 SGHTA, CDR2 FQGNSA. V dropped 4 bases and J dropped 3; count of bases not matched to a gene: 8.

This clonotype came up many times. The chain couples TRBV3-1 to TRBJ2-7; TRBD1 aligns across 8 bases. This CDR3 has 19 amino acids. Trimming at V came to 1 base and at J to 2 bases, leaving 16 bases not matched to a gene. Germline V CDR1 and CDR2: LGHDT, YNNKEL (reference sequence). For the CDR3, the DNA is TGTGCCAGCAGCCAAGTTTCGATCGGAGTGGGACAGGCAGCCTACGAGCAGTACTTC. Translated: CASSQVSIGVGQAAYEQYF.

The chain couples TRBV12-3 or TRBV12-4 to TRBJ2-5; maybe TRBD1 (5 bases). CDR3 length: 14 residues. The V gene lost 5 bases and the J gene lost 1 base, with 11 bases spanning the gap. The CDR3, as DNA: TGTGCCAGCAGTCAACACAGGACCCAAGAGACCCAGTACTTC. Amino acids: CASSQHRTQETQYF.

This clonotype has a count of ten or more. V usage is TRBV7-9 and J usage is TRBJ2-3; 9 nucleotides agree with TRBD2. Germline assignment: CDR1 SEHNR and CDR2 FQNEAQ (reference sequence). The CDR3 has 16 amino acids. V lost 5 bases to trimming and J lost 8 bases; unmatched junction nucleotides: 14. In DNA form, the CDR3 reads TGTGCCAGCAGCCAACCCGGGACTAGCCTACGAAGTACGCAGTATTTT. It codes for CASSQPGTSLRSTQYF.

The table lists this clonotype with many counts. The chain links TRBV9 to TRBJ2-7, with D unresolved. The CDR3 loop spans 13 amino acids. V was cut by 0 bases and J by 6 bases, with 10 bases left in between. Germline V CDR1 and CDR2: SGDLS, YYNGEE. CDR3 DNA sequence: TGTGCCAGCAGCGTAGATTGGGTTTCCGAGCAGTACTTC. This encodes CASSVDWVSEQYF.

This clonotype has at least ten counts. This rearrangement joins TRBV18 to TRBJ1-1; unclear D gene. V was clipped by 0 bases and J by 4 bases, with 18 bases between them. Germline V CDR1 and CDR2: KGHSH, LQKENI. This CDR3 has 17 amino acids. CDR3 sequence: CASSPPLWAREGTEAFF. The CDR3 DNA is TGTGCCAGCTCACCACCATTGTGGGCCAGAGAAGGCACTGAAGCTTTCTTT.

In this sample, this clonotype turned up many times. This chain connects TRBV4-1 to TRBJ1-1; no firm D call. V was shortened by 7 bases and J by 0 bases, with 15 bases between the two germline ends. Germline V gives CDR1 MGHRA, CDR2 YSYEKL. The CDR3 sequence is 15 residues long. As DNA, the CDR3 is TGCGCCAGCACGGCAGGTTTACGCATGAACACTGAAGCTTTCTTT. Its translation: CASTAGLRMNTEAFF.

Ten or more counts support this clonotype. This chain uses TRBV6-1 with TRBJ2-1, with a weak D call TRBD2 (6 bases). Looked up from germline, CDR1 is MNHNS and CDR2 is SASEGT. Between the trimmed V and J ends, which lost 4 bases and 14 bases, there was a span of 21 bases. The CDR3 has 14 residues. The CDR3 here is CASSASSSRTKEFF. CDR3 DNA sequence: TGTGCCAGCAGTGCCAGCTCGAGCCGGACTAAAGAGTTCTTC.

Ten or more counts support this clonotype. This chain connects TRBV5-1 to TRBJ2-3; TRBD2 aligns across 14 bases. Trimming removed 4 bases from V and 2 bases from J; junction bases left unmatched: 6. The CDR3 is 17 residues long. Germline assignment: CDR1 SGHRS and CDR2 YFSETQ. The CDR3 region has the DNA TGCGCCAGCAGCGAGACTAGCGGGGGGGCCGCCACAGATACGCAGTATTTT. Encoded protein: CASSETSGGAATDTQYF.

This clonotype came up many times. The chain uses TRBV7-2 and TRBJ2-1, with TRBD1 identical over 9 bases. Germline CDR1 SGHTA, CDR2 FQGNSA. The CDR3 is made up of 16 amino acids. Trimming took 1 base from V and 5 from J; bases not matched to a gene: 6. CDR3 residues: CASSLEGTGWDNEQFF. In DNA, the CDR3 is TGTGCCAGCAGCTTAGAGGGGACAGGGTGGGACAATGAGCAGTTCTTC. The whole variable domain, remainder taken from reference TRBV7-2 and TRBJ2-1, is GAGVSQSPSNKVTEKGKDVELRCDPISGHTALYWYRQSLGQGLEFLIYFQGNSAPDKSGLPSDRFSAERTGGSVSTLTIQRTQQEDSAVYLCASSLEGTGWDNEQFFGPGTRLTVL.

This clonotype was recorded many times. This sequence joins TRBV29-1 and TRBJ1-1; D call uncertain. This CDR3 comprises 12 residues. Germline CDR1 reads SQVTM; CDR2 reads ANQGSEA. Trimming removed 6 bases from V and 0 bases from J, with 8 bases in between. In DNA, the CDR3 is TGCAGCGTCGTCATTGTGAACACTGAAGCTTTCTTT. Translated: CSVVIVNTEAFF.

This clonotype was seen at least ten times. The chain couples TRBV5-1 to TRBJ1-2, with D tentatively TRBD1 (5 bases). This CDR3 is built from 13 residues. From germline, CDR1 is SGHRS and CDR2 YFSETQ. Between the trimmed V and J ends, which lost 0 bases and 5 bases, there was a span of 8 bases. DNA of the CDR3: TGCGCCAGCAGCTTGGAGGGGCCGTATGGCTACACCTTC. This codes for CASSLEGPYGYTF.

This clonotype was observed many times. CDR3 bases: TGTGCCAGCTCTAGCGGCGCGTCCTACAATGAGCAGTTCTTC. This gives the protein CASSSGASYNEQFF. The chain couples TRBV9 to TRBJ2-1; 7 bases agree with TRBD2. The germline gives CDR1 SGDLS, CDR2 YYNGEE. The CDR3 is made up of 14 amino acids. V dropped 7 bases and J dropped 1; count of bases not matched to a gene: 5.

In its sample, this clonotype was seen many times. This chain links TRBV19 with TRBJ1-1; D might be TRBD1 (6 bases). The V end was cut by 5 bases, the J end by 0 bases, with 10 bases between. Looked up from germline, CDR1 is LNHDA and CDR2 is SQIVND (reference sequence). The CDR3 runs to 14 residues. The CDR3 here is CASSYGGLNTEAFF. In DNA, the CDR3 is TGTGCCAGTAGTTACGGGGGCCTGAACACTGAAGCTTTCTTT.

This clonotype was detected ten times or more. The rearrangement links TRBV3-1 to TRBJ2-3; the D gene is possibly TRBD1 (6 bases). Trimming shortened V by 1 base and J by 4 bases, and 18 bases separated the two germline ends. The CDR3 has 17 amino acids. CDR1 and CDR2 from the germline V gene are LGHDT and YNNKEL (reference sequence). The CDR3 sequence: CASSQAQGPQESDTQYF. Written as DNA, the CDR3 is TGTGCCAGCAGCCAAGCGCAGGGGCCCCAGGAATCAGATACGCAGTATTTT.

This clonotype was seen many times. V gene TRBV6-5 combines with J gene TRBJ2-1; tentatively, D is TRBD2 (6 bases). The CDR3 covers 14 residues. Per germline, CDR1 MNHEY and CDR2 SVGAGI. V lost 6 bases and J lost 6, with 15 bases in between. CDR3 sequence: CASRPMGLVNEQFF. The CDR3 DNA reads TGTGCCAGCAGACCCATGGGACTGGTCAATGAGCAGTTCTTC.

The V call is TRBV2, the J call TRBJ2-4; no definite D call. The CDR3 covers 13 residues. Germline lookup yields CDR1 SNHLY and CDR2 FYNNEI. The V end lost 3 bases, the J end lost 9 bases, and 12 bases lay between the germline ends. CDR3 residues: CASSDNENGIQYF. CDR3 sequence (DNA): TGTGCCAGCAGTGATAACGAGAACGGCATTCAGTACTTC.

The chain couples TRBV2 to TRBJ1-2; the match to TRBD1 covers 7 bases. The J segment lost 0 bases and the V segment lost 5 bases, leaving 12 bases of the junction unmatched. The CDR3 has 17 amino acids. CDR1 and CDR2 (germline): SNHLY, FYNNEI. The DNA of the CDR3 is TGTGCCAGCAGTCTTGCGGGCAGGGGGAAAGCTAACTATGGCTACACCTTC. This translates into CASSLAGRGKANYGYTF.

This clonotype was counted ten times or more. V and J are TRBV29-1 and TRBJ2-3; TRBD1 agrees at 8 bases. CDR3 size: 14 residues. The V gene's germline CDR1 is SQVTM and CDR2 ANQGSEA. Trimming took 5 bases from V and 4 from J; bases not matched to a gene: 8. CDR3 bases: TGCAGCGTTTCCCAGGGGGCGAGAGCAGATACGCAGTATTTT. Translating it yields CSVSQGARADTQYF.

This clonotype showed up many times. The chain recombines TRBV4-2 with TRBJ1-4; no clear D gene. This CDR3 is 11 amino acids long. Germline lookup yields CDR1 LGHNA and CDR2 YNFKEQ. V lost 1 base and J 12 bases, leaving 6 bases between the germline ends. The CDR3: CASSQGRELFF. Written as DNA, the CDR3 is TGTGCCAGCAGCCAAGGCCGGGAACTGTTTTTT.

Only a few counts were recorded for this clonotype. The J gene is TRBJ2-7, the V gene TRBV12-3 or TRBV12-4; D possibly uses TRBD1 or TRBD2 (5 bases each). V was pared by 7 bases and J by 1 base, with 8 bases between. This CDR3 region has 12 residues. CDR3: CASTGPSYEQYF. CDR3 DNA: TGTGCCAGCACGGGGCCGTCCTACGAGCAGTACTTC.

On this clonotype itself: In this CDR3 the conserved last residue, phenylalanine or tryptophan, is missing, so a read error is likely. The DNA is omitted, as the CDR3 cannot be located on it reliably, and the CDR3 follows TCRdb's listing. This chain links TRBV6-2 or TRBV6-3 with TRBJ1-1. A total of 13 residues make up the CDR3, ends included. CDR1 is MNHEY and CDR2 is SVGEGT in the germline V gene. The chain's CDR3 is CASRSGLDTEAVL.